This passage covers 22 T cell receptor beta chains from one sample sequenced in a study of T cell changes during pregnancy in multiple sclerosis. Measured with immunoSEQ multiplex PCR; TCRdb has only the in-frame clones, and not every one. Of roughly 100,000 clones in the sample, 90% to 95% were seen once. This sample comprised peripheral blood, obtained after pregnancy. These receptors were collected from a female donor in good health, enrolled as a control in a pregnancy study.

The rearrangement links TRBV19 to TRBJ2-4; 7 nucleotides match TRBD1. The CDR3 is 19 amino acids. J gave up 0 bases and V 10 bases, and 21 bases lay outside the gene matches. Per the germline V gene, CDR1 is LNHDA and CDR2 is SQIVND (reference sequence). The CDR3 protein is CATTTGTAKTVLAKNIQYF. For the CDR3, the DNA is TGTGCCACTACCACCGGGACAGCCAAGACCGTACTAGCCAAAAACATTCAGTACTTC.

The gene calls are TRBV19 and TRBJ1-4; D ambiguous. Trimming took off 4 bases at V and 5 bases at J, with 17 bases between the two ends. Germline CDR1 is LNHDA and CDR2 is SQIVND (reference sequence). The CDR3 has 16 residues. The CDR3 nucleotides read TGTGCCAGTAGTACTAGCACCGCGGCCACAAATGAAAAACTGTTTTTT. The encoded protein is CASSTSTAATNEKLFF.

Written as DNA, the CDR3 is TGTGCCAGCGAGGCCGGGACTAGCGATTGGAATGAGCAGTTCTTC. Amino acid sequence: CASEAGTSDWNEQFF. The genes are TRBV6-1 and TRBJ2-1; 10 bases are shared with TRBD2. Looked up from germline, CDR1 is MNHNS and CDR2 is SASEGT. The CDR3 length is 15 residues. J was trimmed by 7 bases and V by 8 bases; bases with no gene match: 11.

This chain uses TRBV14 with TRBJ2-3, with 8 bases that match TRBD2. The CDR3 extends over 14 amino acids. The trim removed 6 bases at V and 6 bases at J, leaving 8 bases unmatched. Germline V gene sequence: CDR1 SGHDN, CDR2 FVKESK. The CDR3: CASSYSAGGDTQYF. For the CDR3, the DNA is TGTGCCAGCAGTTATAGTGCGGGAGGTGATACGCAGTATTTT.

This chain uses TRBV6-4 with TRBJ1-1, with D possibly matching TRBD1 (5 bases). V lost 5 bases and J lost 1, with 8 bases in between. The germline gives CDR1 MRHNA, CDR2 SNTAGT. The CDR3 loop spans 13 amino acids. The CDR3 sequence: CASSLQENTEAFF. The CDR3 DNA follows: TGTGCCAGCAGTTTACAGGAGAACACTGAAGCTTTCTTT.

CDR3 sequence reads: CASSVGGVNTEAFF. The CDR3 DNA sequence: TGTGCCAGCAGCGTCGGAGGGGTGAACACTGAAGCTTTCTTT. The chain is built from TRBV9 and TRBJ1-1; tentative D call: TRBD1 (5 bases). The CDR3 runs to 14 residues. V lost 2 bases and J lost 0, with 8 bases in between. The germline CDR1 and CDR2 sequences are SGDLS and YYNGEE.

The chain employs TRBV13 and TRBJ2-5; 11 nucleotides line up with TRBD2. There are 16 residues in the CDR3. Germline-derived CDR1 and CDR2 are PRHDT and FYEKMQ (reference sequence). V was clipped by 2 bases and J by 0 bases; unmatched bases: 2. The CDR3 is CASSLRTSGYQETQYF. For the CDR3, the DNA is TGTGCCAGCAGCTTACGGACTAGCGGGTACCAAGAGACCCAGTACTTC.

The chain uses TRBV27 and TRBJ1-5, with 9 bases fitting TRBD1. Germline loops: CDR1 MNHEY, CDR2 SMNVEV (reference sequence). J was trimmed by 7 bases and V by 5 bases; bases with no gene match: 6. The CDR3 extends over 14 amino acids. The CDR3 DNA is TGTGCCAGCAGTCCGGGACAGGGAGGACAGCCCCAGCATTTT. Its translation is CASSPGQGGQPQHF.

The chain employs TRBV6-6 and TRBJ1-1; no firm D call. Trimming pared 10 bases from V and 4 bases from J, leaving 16 bases between. This CDR3 has 13 amino acids. CDR1 is MNHNY, CDR2 SVGAGI, per germline (reference sequence). This CDR3 is CAIAPLVPTEAFF. As DNA, the CDR3 is TGTGCCATAGCCCCGCTAGTTCCCACTGAAGCTTTCTTT.

The gene calls are TRBV5-8 and TRBJ2-5; D perhaps matches TRBD2 (6 bases). This CDR3 has 15 amino acids. Trimming removed 0 bases from V and 2 bases from J, with 11 bases in between. Germline CDR1 SGHTS, CDR2 YDEGEE. The CDR3 is CASSLVVSGQETQYF. The CDR3 DNA is TGTGCCAGCAGCTTGGTGGTTAGCGGTCAAGAGACCCAGTACTTC.

V and J are TRBV19 and TRBJ1-2; D is possibly TRBD1 (6 bases). Per germline, CDR1 LNHDA and CDR2 SQIVND (reference sequence). Trimming shortened V by 3 bases and J by 4 bases, and 15 bases separated the two germline ends. The CDR3 extends over 15 amino acids. The CDR3 reads CASSMSVRDIYGYTF. The CDR3 DNA is TGTGCCAGTAGTATGTCCGTCCGGGACATCTATGGCTACACCTTC.

The chain links TRBV29-1 to TRBJ1-5; TRBD1 is a possible D gene (5 bases). This CDR3 spans 13 amino acids. Trimming cost V 4 bases and J 2 bases, with 9 bases left between them. Germline values: CDR1 SQVTM, CDR2 ANQGSEA. DNA of the CDR3: TGCAGCGTTGTGGGGGAGGGCAATCAGCCCCAGCATTTT. Residues: CSVVGEGNQPQHF.

The genes are TRBV6-6 and TRBJ2-7; D might be TRBD1 (5 bases). This CDR3 comprises 14 residues. Germline V lookup: CDR1 MNHNY, CDR2 SVGAGI (reference sequence). V shed 2 bases and J shed 4 bases, with 12 bases lying between them. DNA for the CDR3: TGTGCCAGCAGTTACGAACAGGCCCTATACGAGCAGTACTTC. Protein: CASSYEQALYEQYF.

This clone was picked up one time. The V gene is TRBV11-2, the J gene TRBJ1-5; tentatively, D is TRBD1 (6 bases). The CDR3 is 15 residues long. The ends were cut back, 0 bases at V and 4 bases at J, with 10 bases in the middle. Germline V lookup: CDR1 SGHAT, CDR2 FQNNGV. In nucleotides, the CDR3 is TGTGCCAGCAGCTTAGATGGGGGGGCGAATCAGCCCCAGCATTTT. Protein product: CASSLDGGANQPQHF.

J is TRBJ1-3 and V is TRBV10-2; no reliable D call. CDR3 length: 13 amino acids. V was trimmed by 2 bases and J by 7 bases, leaving 9 bases between them. Germline CDR1 WSHSY, CDR2 SAAADI. CDR3: CASSEVRGNTIYF. In nucleotides, the CDR3 is TGCGCCAGCAGTGAGGTGCGGGGTAACACCATATATTTT.

V usage is TRBV9 and J usage is TRBJ2-7; possible D gene TRBD2, 6 bases. Trimming took off 0 bases at V and 0 bases at J, with 13 bases between the two ends. Germline assignment: CDR1 SGDLS and CDR2 YYNGEE. The CDR3 has 16 amino acids. CDR3 nucleotide sequence: TGTGCCAGCAGCGTAGAGGCGGGGACGTACTCCTACGAGCAGTACTTC. Protein: CASSVEAGTYSYEQYF. Full variable domain (rest looked up from reference TRBV9 and TRBJ2-7): DSGVTQTPKHLITATGQRVTLRCSPRSGDLSVYWYQQSLDQGLQFLIQYYNGEERAKGNILERFSAQQFPDLHSELNLSSLELGDSALYFCASSVEAGTYSYEQYFGPGTRLTVT.

The CDR3 protein is CASSLGTGNLREQFF. The DNA for the CDR3 is TGTGCCAGCAGCTTGGGGACAGGGAATTTGCGTGAGCAGTTCTTC. The chain uses TRBV5-6 and TRBJ2-1, with 8 nucleotides matching TRBD1. The germline V gene encodes CDR1 SGHDT and CDR2 YYEEEE. Trimming removed 0 bases from V and 9 bases from J; junction bases left unmatched: 8. The CDR3 sequence is 15 residues long.

The chain's CDR3 is CASSPQQGSYGYTF. In DNA, the CDR3 is TGCGCCAGCAGCCCACAGCAGGGAAGCTATGGCTACACCTTC. The rearrangement joins TRBV4-3 to TRBJ1-2; tentatively, D is TRBD1 (5 bases). The CDR3 covers 14 residues. Between the trimmed V and J ends, which lost 4 bases and 4 bases, there was a span of 13 bases. CDR1 and CDR2 from the germline V gene are LGHNA and YSLEER.

Concerning this clone itself: Since the CDR3 does not end with the conserved phenylalanine or tryptophan, this likely comes from a read error. Because the CDR3's place on the DNA is in doubt, the DNA is left out and the CDR3 is given as listed by TCRdb. The chain is built from TRBV6-1 and TRBJ1-1. The CDR3 numbers 11 amino acids, ends counted. Germline V lookup: CDR1 MNHNS, CDR2 SASEGT. The CDR3 protein is CASSAPLSESA.

The chain links TRBV5-8 to TRBJ2-6; D is unresolved. Germline loops: CDR1 SGHTS, CDR2 YDEGEE. With 7 bases removed from V and 2 bases from J, the gap between germline ends came to 13 bases. This CDR3 comprises 15 residues. This CDR3 reads CASRVSLAGANVLTF. DNA for the CDR3: TGTGCCAGCCGGGTCTCTTTGGCTGGGGCCAACGTCCTGACTTTC.

This clone was observed a handful of times. The V call is TRBV9, the J call TRBJ1-4; 10 bases align to TRBD1. The germline gives CDR1 SGDLS, CDR2 YYNGEE. CDR3 size: 13 residues. V trimming: 5 bases; J trimming: 7 bases; junction bases outside the gene matches: 2. The CDR3 region has the DNA TGTGCCAGCAGTCGGGACAGGGGTGAAAAACTGTTTTTT. It encodes CASSRDRGEKLFF.

V and J are TRBV10-3 and TRBJ1-1; possible D gene TRBD1, 5 bases. This CDR3 region has 16 residues. Germline CDR1 and CDR2: ENHRY and SYGVKD. The V gene lost 6 bases and the J gene lost 3 bases, with 20 bases spanning the gap. The CDR3: CAIRKAGLTKDTEAFF. The CDR3 bases are TGTGCCATCAGGAAAGCGGGACTCACAAAGGACACTGAAGCTTTCTTT.